This record covers a single TCR beta chain. As yet, its antigen is unknown. This entry is derived from a study of T cell responses to AZD1222 COVID-19 vaccine. For the study at large: Researchers grouped second doses given at about 4 or about 12 weeks into one pool. Overall study findings and caveats: It was only a handful of AZD1222 recipients who were seropositive at baseline. Clonal diversity may have been underestimated, and the donors were mostly white British, with more females than males.

Repertoires were generated with immunoSEQ multiplex PCR, while TCRdb's copy carries only in-frame clones and drops some. The table records 90,000 to 100,000 clones, 87% of them present only once. Germline assignment: CDR1 DFQATT and CDR2 SNEGSKA (reference sequence). Trimming at V came to 3 bases and at J to 7 bases, leaving 10 bases not matched to a gene. CDR3 size: 16 residues. This TCR derives from an adult in good health. The chain recombines TRBV20-1 with TRBJ1-6, with 9 nucleotides matching TRBD1. The sequenced sample was peripheral blood, obtained on day 0 of AZD1222 vaccination. CDR3 DNA sequence: TGCAGTGCTAGTACACGCCGGGACAGGGTCAATTCACCCCTCCACTTT. Its translation: CSASTRRDRVNSPLHF.